This T cell receptor (beta chain) was obtained from a study of tumor-infiltrating lymphocytes in localized non-small cell lung cancer. Study background: Some samples were collected after neoadjuvant chemotherapy; smokers, never-smokers and several histologies were included. Tumor tissue and non-adjacent uninvolved lung came from each patient. Broader study findings: Technical variation could not be separated from intratumor heterogeneity here. TCRbeta sequencing showed higher T cell infiltration in tumors than uninvolved lung.

A word on this clone: Its specificity is not known.

CDR3 length equals 14 residues. The V end lost 4 bases, the J end lost 2 bases, and 12 bases lay between the germline ends. Germline-derived CDR1 and CDR2 are MNHEY and SVGAGI. Here immunoSEQ multiplex PCR was the method, and the copy in TCRdb shows in-frame clones only, minus some. The sample has fewer than 2,000 clones, over 35% seen once. Sequenced input: uninvolved lung tissue not adjacent to the tumor. J is TRBJ2-7 and V is TRBV6-5, with unresolved D. The clonotype originates from a human donor with non-small cell lung cancer. The CDR3 DNA reads TGTGCCAGCAGTTTGGCCTCCGGTCCCTACGAGCAGTACTTC. This gives the protein CASSLASGPYEQYF.